Included here is one T cell receptor (beta chain) sequence, with context. Its antigen is not known. The data belong to a study of OX40 agonist ivuxolimab in advanced cancers. Study-wide background: Partial responses were achieved by three patients, of whom one had hepatocellular carcinoma and two had cutaneous melanoma.

This CDR3 comprises 15 residues. Germline-derived CDR1 and CDR2 are SGHDT and YYEEEE. V was shortened by 0 bases and J by 0 bases, with 8 bases between the two germline ends. Study-level results: Among the lowest peripheral clonal expansion occurred in 0.1-3.0 mg/kg partial responders. CD8+ T cells showed, on average, more clonal expansion than CD4+ cells. Some patients without response likewise showed low normalized clonal expansion.

Profiling relied on immunoSEQ multiplex PCR, and the TCRdb table lists in-frame clones only, not all of them. The table shows tens of thousands of clones, with over 80% occurring only once. The chain carries TRBV5-6 and TRBJ2-3; D ambiguous. The source material was CD4+ or CD8+ T cells sorted from blood, sampled in a trial of the OX40 agonist ivuxolimab. This TCR came from an adult with an advanced solid tumor such as melanoma, head and neck, liver or kidney cancer. The CDR3 DNA sequence: TGTGCCAGCAGCTTGGGTCAGTCTAGCACAGATACGCAGTATTTT. Translation gives CASSLGQSSTDTQYF.